This T cell receptor (beta chain) appears in the sequencing data of a study of T-cell reconstitution after alpha-beta-depleted transplantation in children. This clonotype has a count of ten or more. Unique molecular identifiers tagged the TCRbeta library. TCRdb itself ran the PCR reads through MiXCR, one entry per CDR3 protein. The data show around 250,000 distinct CDR3 sequences, 6.5% to 9% seen once. V shed 0 bases and J shed 4 bases, with 9 bases lying between them. From germline, CDR1 is ENHRY and CDR2 SYGVKD. The CDR3 length is 15 residues. The input for sequencing was PBMCs, mostly from graft donor cells, taken 180 days after TCRalphabeta/CD19-depleted stem cell transplant. This receptor was obtained from a male patient younger than 18 who had a stem cell transplant for acute lymphoblastic leukemia, so the T cells may come from the graft donor. The genes are TRBV10-3 and TRBJ2-2, with unresolved D. The CDR3 is CAISESPLGTGELFF. Here the CDR3 DNA reads TGTGCCATCAGTGAGTCGCCCTTGGGCACCGGGGAGCTGTTTTTT.